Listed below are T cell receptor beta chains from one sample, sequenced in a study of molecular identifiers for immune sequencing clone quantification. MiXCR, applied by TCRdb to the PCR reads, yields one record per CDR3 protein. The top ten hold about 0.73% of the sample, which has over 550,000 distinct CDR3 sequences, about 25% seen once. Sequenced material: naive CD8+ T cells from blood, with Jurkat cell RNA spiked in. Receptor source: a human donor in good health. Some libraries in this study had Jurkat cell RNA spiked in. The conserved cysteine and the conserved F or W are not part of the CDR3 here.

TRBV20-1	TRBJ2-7	SARDTVQGSRWEQY
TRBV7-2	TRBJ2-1	ASSLPYTSYNEQF
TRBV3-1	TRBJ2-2	ASSRTSGGALANTGELF
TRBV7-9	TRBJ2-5	ASSFLTEQETQY
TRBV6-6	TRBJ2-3	ASSYADRVTDTQY
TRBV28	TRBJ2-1	ASSLQSLTYNEQF
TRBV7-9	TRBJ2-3	ASSQGADAQY
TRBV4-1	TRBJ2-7	ASSRGRDYEQY
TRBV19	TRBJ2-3	ASSMGTSGPDTQY
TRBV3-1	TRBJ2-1	ASSQENNEQF
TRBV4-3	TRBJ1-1	ASSQQRGPGTEAF
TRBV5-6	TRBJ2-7	ASSLDVGVSDEQY
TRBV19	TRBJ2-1	ASSAPEPTREQF
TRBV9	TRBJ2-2	ASSVDSVGTGELF
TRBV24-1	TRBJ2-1	ATSDLTSGSSHNEQF
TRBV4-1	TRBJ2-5	ASSQTGLRGTQY
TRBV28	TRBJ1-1	AGNTGLTEAF
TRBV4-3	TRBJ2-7	ASSQDHSAGIYEQY
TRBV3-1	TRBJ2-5	ASSQVFQEGVETQY
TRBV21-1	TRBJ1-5	ASSKGKGVDQPQH
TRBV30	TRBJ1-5	AWSDREKAVYSNQPQH
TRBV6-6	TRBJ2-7	ASSPPTYYEQY
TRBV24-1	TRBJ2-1	ATDVPGVYYNEQF
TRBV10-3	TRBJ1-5	ANPVRESNQPQH
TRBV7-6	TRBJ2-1	ARRLEEASEQF
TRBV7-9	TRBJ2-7	ASSPPAASVYEQY
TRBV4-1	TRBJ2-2	ASSPSGQPTNTGELF
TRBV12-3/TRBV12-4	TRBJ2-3	ASSGGLAGVDTQY
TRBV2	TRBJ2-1	ASHAVNEQF
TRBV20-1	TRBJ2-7	SAEPQSGGRSYEQY
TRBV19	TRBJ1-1	ASSPLWATNTEAF
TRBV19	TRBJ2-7	ASSFQGSEQY
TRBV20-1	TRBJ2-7	SANNRDITEQY
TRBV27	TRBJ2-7	ASSPPGQGAEEQY
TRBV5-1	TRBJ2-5	ASSDGLAGGPPPETQY
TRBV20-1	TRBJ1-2	SARVDSGLYGYT
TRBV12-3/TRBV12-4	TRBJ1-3	ASRRQGETIY
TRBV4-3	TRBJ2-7	ASSQDSAWGGSYEQY
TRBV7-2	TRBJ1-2	ASSSKRTGSNYGYT
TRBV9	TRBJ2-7	ASSLRTGTEQY
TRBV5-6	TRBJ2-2	ASSPETAGELF
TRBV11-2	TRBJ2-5	ASSPWTSGILREPQY
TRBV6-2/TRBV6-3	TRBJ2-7	ASSSDPTYEQY
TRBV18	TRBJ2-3	ASPPRPGQGTDTQY
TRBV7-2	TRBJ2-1	ASSLDYGDNEQF
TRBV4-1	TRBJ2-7	ASSQGQGLPYEQY
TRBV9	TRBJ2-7	ASSVGSGVASEQY
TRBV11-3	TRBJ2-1	ASSSKGPPWDNEQF
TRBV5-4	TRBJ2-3	ASSDSGGANTQY
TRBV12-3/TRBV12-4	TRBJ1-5	ASSLIGLDQPQH
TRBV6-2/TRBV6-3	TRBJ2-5	ASSYPPPTQN
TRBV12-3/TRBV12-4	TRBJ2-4	ASSFNVKNIQY
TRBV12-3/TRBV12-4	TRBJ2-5	ASSPTGDQETQY